These T cell receptor beta chains were read from a single sample in a study of cytomegalovirus exposure and HLA in healthy donors. Clones were sequenced by immunoSEQ multiplex PCR, and TCRdb holds only the in-frame ones, with some missing. The sample lists over 150,000 clones; around 77% were seen once. Sequencing used PBMCs. The receptors here all came from a woman aged 25 to 45 in good health and CMV-seronegative. CDR3s include the opening cysteine and the closing phenylalanine or tryptophan. D genes are given only for firm matches. Rows may omit the clone size; those that give it use once, few, many or a size class.

TRBV5-8	-	TRBJ1-1	-	CASSLRGFDTEAFF	TGTGCCAGCAGCTTGAGAGGATTTGACACTGAAGCTTTCTTT
TRBV7-9	few	TRBJ2-5	TRBD2	CASRRPTSGETQYF	TGTGCCAGCAGACGACCTACTAGCGGAGAGACCCAGTACTTC
TRBV4-2	-	TRBJ2-2	TRBD2	CASSQDRASGRPTGELFF	TGTGCCAGCAGCCAAGATCGTGCTAGCGGGAGGCCCACCGGGGAGCTGTTTTTT
TRBV9	-	TRBJ2-1	-	CASSVELSSYNEQFF	TGTGCCAGCAGCGTAGAGCTAAGCTCCTACAATGAGCAGTTCTTC
TRBV28	-	TRBJ1-4	-	CASSPILGTVEKLFF	TGTGCCAGCAGCCCCATTCTAGGAACGGTTGAAAAACTGTTTTTT
TRBV6-1	few	TRBJ1-1	-	CASSESNTARLVFF	TGTGCCAGCAGTGAATCTAACACGGCGCGGTTAGTTTTCTTT
TRBV7-3	-	TRBJ1-1	-	CASSLLGRGNTEAFF	TGTGCCAGCAGCTTATTGGGGAGGGGTAATACTGAAGCTTTCTTT
TRBV11-2	-	TRBJ1-6	TRBD1	CASSSVQDRWNSPLHF	TGTGCCAGCAGCTCCGTTCAGGACAGGTGGAATTCACCCCTCCACTTT
TRBV6-6	-	TRBJ2-2	-	CASKRNTGELFF	TGTGCCAGCAAGCGGAACACCGGGGAGCTGTTTTTT
TRBV2	-	TRBJ1-5	-	CASSVGGLNQPQHF	TGTGCCAGCAGCGTGGGGGGGCTCAATCAGCCCCAGCATTTT
TRBV27	-	TRBJ2-7	TRBD1	CASSPDTGTGVVEQYF	TGTGCCAGCAGTCCGGATACCGGGACAGGGGTGGTCGAGCAGTACTTC
TRBV4-1	few	TRBJ1-2	TRBD1	CASSQDPGQGLNYGYTF	TGCGCCAGCAGCCAAGACCCGGGACAGGGACTCAACTATGGCTACACCTTC
TRBV5-1	-	TRBJ2-1	TRBD1	CASRQGASEQFF	TGCGCCAGCAGACAGGGGGCTAGTGAGCAGTTCTTC
TRBV28	-	TRBJ2-7	TRBD1	CASSSPTRGQNEQYF	TGTGCCAGCAGTTCCCCCACCAGGGGGCAAAACGAGCAGTACTTC
TRBV27	-	TRBJ2-3	TRBD2	CASTRLAGNTDTQYF	TGTGCCAGCACAAGACTAGCGGGCAACACAGATACGCAGTATTTT
TRBV7-9	-	TRBJ2-5	TRBD2	CSSSLAGGTQYF	TGTTCCAGCAGCTTGGCGGGGGGGACCCAGTACTTC
TRBV30	-	TRBJ2-3	-	CAWSVLVTQYF	TGTGCCTGGAGTGTGTTAGTTACGCAGTATTTT
TRBV4-1	-	TRBJ1-1	-	CASSQDQSANTEAFF	TGCGCCAGCAGCCAAGATCAAAGCGCGAACACTGAAGCTTTCTTT
TRBV18	-	TRBJ2-7	-	CASSPGVGSSYEQYF	TGTGCCAGCTCACCAGGAGTCGGGTCCTCCTACGAGCAGTACTTC
TRBV5-1	-	TRBJ2-5	-	CASSLMSYQETQYF	TGCGCCAGCAGCTTGATGTCCTATCAAGAGACCCAGTACTTC
TRBV6-5	-	TRBJ1-4	TRBD1	CASRYRGIEEKLFF	TGTGCCAGCAGATACAGGGGGATTGAAGAAAAACTGTTTTTT
TRBV11-3	-	TRBJ1-1	-	CASSSHRNTEAFF	TGTGCCAGCAGCTCACATCGGAACACTGAAGCTTTCTTT
TRBV7-3	-	TRBJ2-2	TRBD1	CASSSDRKINTGELFF	TGTGCCAGCAGCTCGGACAGGAAAATTAACACCGGGGAGCTGTTTTTT
TRBV11-2	-	TRBJ2-1	-	CASSLEGRELDEQFF	TGTGCCAGCAGCTTAGAGGGGCGGGAACTGGATGAGCAGTTCTTC
TRBV28	-	TRBJ1-4	-	CASSPLWTPTNEKLFF	TGTGCCAGCAGTCCCCTATGGACTCCAACTAATGAAAAACTGTTTTTT
TRBV5-6	-	TRBJ1-2	-	CASSPGFGAGYGYTF	TGTGCCAGCAGCCCGGGTTTTGGGGCTGGCTATGGCTACACCTTC
TRBV30	-	TRBJ2-1	-	CASLPGTPENNEQFF	TGTGCCTCGTTGCCCGGGACTCCAGAAAACAATGAGCAGTTCTTC
TRBV4-1	-	TRBJ2-1	-	CASSPTEDSSSYNEQFF	TGCGCCAGCAGCCCGACAGAAGATAGTAGCTCCTACAATGAGCAGTTCTTC
TRBV7-9	-	TRBJ1-5	-	CASSPTDSNQPQHF	TGTGCCAGCAGCCCGACAGACTCCAATCAGCCTCAGCATTTT
TRBV2	-	TRBJ2-7	TRBD2	CASSPRGRGGLFEQYF	TGTGCCAGCAGCCCCCGGGGTCGGGGGGGGCTTTTCGAGCAGTACTTC
TRBV6-5	few	TRBJ1-2	TRBD1	CASSSAQGAYGYTF	TGTGCCAGCAGCTCGGCCCAGGGGGCCTATGGCTACACCTTC
TRBV27	-	TRBJ1-4	-	CASSLGRAAKLFF	TGTGCCAGCAGTTTAGGGAGGGCAGCAAAACTGTTTTTT
TRBV4-1	few	TRBJ2-1	TRBD2	CASRAVATSGFIYNEQFF	TGCGCCAGCAGAGCGGTGGCGACTAGCGGGTTTATCTACAATGAGCAGTTCTTC
TRBV7-9	few	TRBJ2-1	-	CASSLANNEQFF	TGTGCCAGCAGCTTAGCCAACAATGAGCAGTTCTTC
TRBV6-1	-	TRBJ1-2	-	CASSEARGSVYGYPF	TGTGCCAGCAGTGAAGCGAGGGGGAGTGTTTATGGCTACCCCTTC
TRBV7-9	-	TRBJ2-5	TRBD2	CASSLGAGVVTQYF	TGTGCCAGCAGCTTAGGTGCGGGAGTGGTGACCCAGTACTTC
TRBV4-1	-	TRBJ2-2	-	CASSQGDSNTGELFF	TGCGCCAGCAGCCAAGGGGACTCTAACACCGGGGAGCTGTTTTTT
TRBV7-9	-	TRBJ1-4	-	CASSLGSVRIEKLFF	TGTGCCAGCAGCTTAGGATCTGTGAGGATTGAAAAACTGTTTTTT
TRBV19	-	TRBJ2-3	TRBD1	CASTQTGHTDTQYF	TGTGCCAGTACCCAGACAGGGCACACAGATACGCAGTATTTT
TRBV6-1	once	TRBJ1-2	-	CASSLQPKAGGGYTF	TGTGCCAGCAGCCTCCAACCTAAGGCAGGAGGTGGCTACACCTTC
TRBV13	few	TRBJ1-1	-	CASSLRWGPVTEAFF	TGTGCCAGCAGCTTACGATGGGGGCCCGTCACTGAAGCTTTCTTT
TRBV13	-	TRBJ2-7	TRBD2	CASSLVPAGGPHEQYF	TGTGCCAGCAGCTTAGTTCCGGCGGGAGGGCCCCACGAGCAGTACTTC
TRBV30	once	TRBJ2-3	-	CAWSLRLNTQYF	TGTGCCTGGAGTCTACGACTCAATACGCAGTATTTT
TRBV19	-	TRBJ2-7	TRBD1	CASSLRDSFYEQYF	TGTGCCAGTAGCCTCCGGGACAGCTTCTACGAGCAGTACTTC
TRBV6-1	few	TRBJ2-5	TRBD1	CAIQTGGWETQYF	TGTGCCATCCAAACAGGGGGCTGGGAGACCCAGTACTTC
TRBV28	-	TRBJ1-2	-	CASSLFPQGRGYTF	TGTGCCAGCAGTTTATTCCCGCAGGGAAGAGGCTACACCTTC
TRBV10-1	-	TRBJ2-3	TRBD2	CASSEFQRGAGDTQYF	TGCGCCAGCAGTGAATTTCAGCGGGGAGCAGGAGATACGCAGTATTTT
TRBV5-1	-	TRBJ2-6	-	CASSATGQGSSGANVLTF	TGCGCCAGCAGCGCAACGGGACAAGGAAGCTCTGGGGCCAACGTCCTGACTTTC
TRBV4-2	-	TRBJ2-5	TRBD1	CASSLKVADRGLETQYF	TGTGCCAGCAGCCTGAAGGTAGCGGACAGGGGCTTGGAGACCCAGTACTTC
TRBV30	-	TRBJ1-1	-	CAWSEQTTEAFF	TGTGCCTGGAGTGAACAGACCACTGAAGCTTTCTTT
TRBV5-8	-	TRBJ2-7	-	CASSPRLSAGSYEQYF	TGTGCCAGCAGCCCCCGACTCTCGGCGGGATCGTACGAGCAGTACTTC
TRBV7-2	-	TRBJ2-3	-	CASSHLRDTQYF	TGTGCCAGCAGCCACCTAAGAGATACGCAGTATTTT
TRBV19	-	TRBJ1-1	TRBD1	CASSPGQGNTEAFF	TGTGCCAGTAGCCCGGGACAGGGCAACACTGAAGCTTTCTTT
TRBV28	-	TRBJ1-5	-	CASSHTEERQGWDQPQHF	TGTGCCAGCAGTCACACCGAGGAACGCCAGGGGTGGGATCAGCCCCAGCATTTT
TRBV7-9	once	TRBJ1-4	-	CASSLGWFGTDGEKLFF	TGTGCCAGCAGCTTAGGATGGTTCGGTACTGATGGTGAAAAACTGTTTTTT
TRBV6-5	-	TRBJ1-1	-	CASSGGRNTEAFF	TGTGCCAGCAGCGGGGGGCGGAACACTGAAGCTTTCTTT
TRBV9	-	TRBJ1-1	TRBD1	CASSVVSGQGYTEAFF	TGTGCCAGCAGCGTAGTATCAGGACAGGGGTACACTGAAGCTTTCTTT